This TCR beta chain comes out of a study of post-analysis software for immune sequencing data. CDR1 and CDR2 (germline): MNHNY, SVGAGI (reference sequence). The CDR3 is 14 residues long. The V segment lost 6 bases and the J segment 4 bases; nucleotides outside the gene matches: 6. This clonotype has just a few counts. The antigen remains unidentified. Study-level points and caveats: When patients were compared with controls, about five TRBV segments were more frequent, TRBV5-6, TRBV5-1 and TRBV20-1 among them.

cDNA libraries for TCR beta contained unique molecular identifiers. Each CDR3 protein gets one entry after TCRdb re-called the PCR reads with MiXCR. The repertoire has 700,000 to 800,000 distinct CDR3 sequences, about 32% of them found once; the top ten carry approximately 0.6%. The TCR comes from a girl between 5 and 17 years old with multiple sclerosis. This chain links TRBV6-6 with TRBJ2-7; TRBD2 agrees at 10 bases. The sequenced sample was blood. The CDR3 reads CASRLGLAFYEQYF. Written as DNA, the CDR3 is TGTGCCAGCAGGCTGGGACTAGCGTTTTACGAGCAGTACTTC.